Each of the 28 T cell receptor beta chains below was sequenced from the same sample in a study of blood T cell repertoires in COVID-19. Sequencing used immunoSEQ multiplex PCR; TCRdb keeps in-frame clones, though not all of them. The sample contains roughly 150,000 clones, approximately 85% of which appear only once. Sequenced input: peripheral blood. These receptors came from an older woman with COVID-19, enrolled during active disease.

V is TRBV4-3 and J is TRBJ1-6; a possible D gene is TRBD1 (6 bases). The CDR3 has 15 residues. V gave up 1 base and J gave up 5 bases, with 9 bases separating them. Germline CDR1 LGHNA, CDR2 YSLEER. CDR3 loop: CASSQGDRNNSPLHF. CDR3 nucleotides: TGCGCCAGCAGCCAAGGAGACAGGAATAATTCACCCCTCCACTTT.

J is TRBJ2-5 and V is TRBV18; D perhaps matches TRBD2 (6 bases). V lost 3 bases and J lost 2, with 19 bases in between. Germline assignment: CDR1 KGHSH and CDR2 LQKENI. The CDR3 contains 17 residues. CDR3 in amino acids: CASSPVTSGDSQETQYF. The CDR3 coding sequence is TGTGCCAGCTCACCGGTGACTAGTGGGGACTCACAAGAGACCCAGTACTTC.

The chain combines TRBV3-1 (or the pseudogene TRBV3-2) with TRBJ1-2, with a possible D match to TRBD1 (5 bases). Per germline, CDR1 LGHDT and CDR2 YNNKEL (reference sequence). The CDR3 spans 12 residues. The ends were cut back, 3 bases at V and 6 bases at J, with 8 bases in the middle. The CDR3 is CASSQGEDGYTF. The CDR3, as DNA: TGTGCCAGCAGCCAGGGGGAGGATGGCTACACCTTC.

J is TRBJ1-2 and V is TRBV6-2 or TRBV6-3, with 8 bases matching TRBD1. Germline assignment: CDR1 MNHEY and CDR2 SVGEGT. J lost 8 bases, V lost 5 bases, and 7 bases had no gene match. The CDR3 has 13 residues. The CDR3 region is CASSPNTGGGYTF. The DNA for the CDR3 is TGTGCCAGCAGTCCGAACACAGGGGGAGGCTACACCTTC.

The chain links TRBV4-1 to TRBJ1-2; 7 positions match TRBD1. The CDR3 contains 13 residues. Germline V gene data show CDR1 as MGHRA and CDR2 as YSYEKL. V lost 0 bases to trimming and J lost 13 bases; unmatched junction nucleotides: 8. The DNA for the CDR3 is TGCGCCAGCAGCCAAGACACAGGGGTCGTCGTCACCTTC. It yields the protein CASSQDTGVVVTF.

This chain connects TRBV7-3 to TRBJ2-5; 8 positions match TRBD2. Unmatched junction bases numbered 5, after V lost 5 bases and J lost 3 bases. The CDR3 has 14 amino acids. CDR1 and CDR2 from the germline V gene are SGHTA and FQGTGA. The CDR3 coding sequence is TGTGCCAGCAGCGAGCAAGCGGGAGAAGAGACCCAGTACTTC. Its translation is CASSEQAGEETQYF. The full variable domain, its missing parts supplied by reference TRBV7-3 and TRBJ2-5, is GAGVSQTPSNKVTEKGKYVELRCDPISGHTALYWYRQSLGQGPEFLIYFQGTGAADDSGLPNDRFFAVRPEGSVSTLKIQRTERGDSAVYLCASSEQAGEETQYFGPGTRLLVL.

CDR3 DNA: TGTGCCAGCAGTCCCCGACAGGACCCTTTTGGCTACACCTTC. This gives the protein CASSPRQDPFGYTF. The V gene is TRBV7-8, the J gene TRBJ1-2; D perhaps matches TRBD1 (6 bases). The CDR3 sequence is 14 residues long. Trimming removed 6 bases at V and 7 bases at J, with 18 bases between. The germline CDR1 and CDR2 sequences are SGHVS and FQNEAQ.

This clone was counted a single time. The V and J genes are TRBV12-3 or TRBV12-4 and TRBJ2-2; D uncertain. V was pared by 6 bases and J by 2 bases, with 4 bases between. The CDR3 has 12 amino acids. CDR3 sequence reads: CASSQNTGELFF. CDR3 DNA sequence: TGTGCCAGCAGCCAAAACACCGGGGAGCTGTTTTTT.

This sequence joins TRBV7-3 and TRBJ2-1, with a weak D call TRBD2 (6 bases). This CDR3 has 15 amino acids. CDR1 SGHTA and CDR2 FQGTGA come from the germline V gene. V was clipped by 6 bases and J by 9 bases, with 21 bases between them. CDR3 DNA: TGTGCCAGCAGTCTCACCGGGACTGCGGCCTCTGAGCAGTTCTTC. Encoded protein: CASSLTGTAASEQFF. The variable domain in full, with the rest retrieved from reference TRBV7-3 and TRBJ2-1, is GAGVSQTPSNKVTEKGKYVELRCDPISGHTALYWYRQSLGQGPEFLIYFQGTGAADDSGLPNDRFFAVRPEGSVSTLKIQRTERGDSAVYLCASSLTGTAASEQFFGPGTRLTVL.

This clone was detected a few times. The chain carries TRBV7-9 and TRBJ2-3; 9 bases are shared with TRBD2. Germline V CDR1 and CDR2: SEHNR, FQNEAQ (reference sequence). Losses at the gene ends were 1 base for V and 5 bases for J; bases not matched to a gene: 7. The CDR3 is 16 residues long. The CDR3 nucleotides read TGTGCCAGCAGCTTAGTGTCTGGTAGCGGGAGAGATACGCAGTATTTT. It is translated as CASSLVSGSGRDTQYF. The full variable domain, its missing parts supplied by reference TRBV7-9 and TRBJ2-3, is DTGVSQNPRHKITKRGQNVTFRCDPISEHNRLYWYRQTLGQGPEFLTYFQNEAQLEKSRLLSDRFSAERPKGSFSTLEIQRTEQGDSAMYLCASSLVSGSGRDTQYFGPGTRLTVL.

The chain combines TRBV19 with TRBJ2-1; 7 positions agree with TRBD1. The CDR3 runs 14 residues. Germline V CDR1 and CDR2: LNHDA, SQIVND (reference sequence). V was clipped by 3 bases and J by 5 bases; unmatched bases: 4. The CDR3 region is CASSMWQGDNEQFF. In DNA form, the CDR3 reads TGTGCCAGTAGTATGTGGCAGGGGGACAATGAGCAGTTCTTC.

The chain joins TRBV11-2 to TRBJ2-7; 8 bases are shared with TRBD1. The CDR3 has 13 amino acids. J was trimmed by 4 bases and V by 5 bases; bases with no gene match: 4. Germline loops: CDR1 SGHAT, CDR2 FQNNGV. This CDR3 reads CASSPDRDYEQYV. The CDR3 coding sequence is TGTGCCAGCAGCCCGGACAGGGATTACGAGCAGTACGTC.

The V and J genes are TRBV2 and TRBJ1-4; D is possibly TRBD1 (5 bases). The V gene's germline CDR1 is SNHLY and CDR2 FYNNEI. The CDR3 runs 16 residues. The ends were cut back, 1 base at V and 5 bases at J, with 14 bases in the middle. DNA for the CDR3: TGTGCCAGCAGTGAAGATCGATGGGGCACGAATGAAAAACTGTTTTTT. This sequence encodes CASSEDRWGTNEKLFF.

The CDR3 here is CASSLTSGGSYNEQFF. In DNA, the CDR3 is TGCGCCAGCAGCCTCACTAGCGGGGGGTCCTACAATGAGCAGTTCTTC. This sequence joins TRBV5-1 and TRBJ2-1, with 12 bases lining up with TRBD2. V shed 4 bases and J 1 base; nucleotides not matched to a gene: 3. Per the germline V gene, CDR1 is SGHRS and CDR2 is YFSETQ. The CDR3 spans 16 residues.

The chain links TRBV9 to TRBJ2-3; 8 nucleotides agree with TRBD2. CDR1 is SGDLS, CDR2 YYNGEE, per germline. The ends lost 4 bases at V and 11 bases at J; junction bases unmatched: 12. This CDR3 has 14 amino acids. In nucleotides, the CDR3 is TGTGCCAGCAGCCCACTTGTAACGGGACTAGAGCAGTATTTT. Translated: CASSPLVTGLEQYF. Using reference TRBV9 and TRBJ2-3 for the parts outside the CDR3, the full variable domain is DSGVTQTPKHLITATGQRVTLRCSPRSGDLSVYWYQQSLDQGLQFLIQYYNGEERAKGNILERFSAQQFPDLHSELNLSSLELGDSALYFCASSPLVTGLEQYFGPGTRLTVL.

This clone has more than one count but fewer than ten. V is TRBV4-3 and J is TRBJ2-2, with TRBD2 identical over 11 bases. From germline, CDR1 is LGHNA and CDR2 YSLEER. After removal of 0 bases from V and 0 bases from J, the junction contained 3 bases not matched to a gene. The CDR3 covers 18 residues. CDR3 in DNA: TGCGCCAGCAGCCAAGAACTAGCGGGAGCCGCGAACACCGGGGAGCTGTTTTTT. Translated: CASSQELAGAANTGELFF.

V is TRBV29-1 and J is TRBJ1-4, with 8 nucleotides matching TRBD1. CDR3 length equals 13 residues. Germline lookup yields CDR1 SQVTM and CDR2 ANQGSEA. With 4 bases clipped from V and 5 bases from J, the junction kept 3 bases outside the gene matches. CDR3 nucleotides: TGCAGCGTTGCGAGGACAGGGAATGAAAAACTGTTTTTT. Its translation: CSVARTGNEKLFF. The variable domain in full, with the rest retrieved from reference TRBV29-1 and TRBJ1-4, is SAVISQKPSRDICQRGTSLTIQCQVDSQVTMMFWYRQQPGQSLTLIATANQGSEATYESGFVIDKFPISRPNLTFSTLTVSNMSPEDSSIYLCSVARTGNEKLFFGSGTQLSVL.

This clone was found once. This sequence joins TRBV3-1 (or the pseudogene TRBV3-2) and TRBJ2-3; the match to TRBD2 covers 7 bases. The CDR3 has 13 residues. The trim removed 8 bases at V and 2 bases at J, leaving 4 bases unmatched. Germline assignment: CDR1 LGHDT and CDR2 YNNKEL (reference sequence). The CDR3 spells CASGTSDTDTQYF. For the CDR3, the DNA is TGTGCCAGCGGAACTAGCGACACAGATACGCAGTATTTT.

V is TRBV24-1 and J is TRBJ2-3; weak D call: TRBD2 (5 bases). Germline lookup yields CDR1 KGHDR and CDR2 SFDVKD. Trimming left V 4 bases short and J 7 bases short, with 17 bases between. The length of the CDR3 is 15 residues. The CDR3 sequence is CATSDPLRPGNTQYF. In DNA, the CDR3 is TGTGCCACCAGTGACCCCTTGCGGCCGGGGAATACGCAGTATTTT.

There are many counts of this clone. The chain employs TRBV6-4 and TRBJ2-3, with TRBD2 matching 7 bases. Losses at the gene ends were 3 bases for V and 1 base for J; bases not matched to a gene: 1. The CDR3 is made up of 14 amino acids. Germline loops: CDR1 MRHNA, CDR2 SNTAGT. CDR3 residues: CASSEGGGTDTQYF. DNA for the CDR3: TGTGCCAGCAGTGAGGGGGGGGGCACAGATACGCAGTATTTT.

The V gene is TRBV30, the J gene TRBJ2-2; maybe TRBD2 (5 bases). With 2 bases removed from V and 4 bases from J, the gap between germline ends came to 14 bases. The CDR3 has 15 amino acids. CDR1 is GTSNPN and CDR2 is SVGIG in the germline V gene (reference sequence). Here the CDR3 reads CAWSSLTRRTGELFF. The CDR3 bases are TGTGCCTGGAGTTCCCTCACTAGACGCACCGGGGAGCTGTTTTTT. The variable domain in full, completed from reference TRBV30 and TRBJ2-2, reads SQTIHQWPATLVQPVGSPLSLECTVEGTSNPNLYWYRQAAGRGLQLLFYSVGIGQISSEVPQNLSASRPQDRQFILSSKKLLLSDSGFYLCAWSSLTRRTGELFFGEGSRLTVL.

The chain links TRBV28 to TRBJ1-3; TRBD1 is a possible D gene (5 bases). Germline CDR1 reads MDHEN; CDR2 reads SYDVKM. Trimming pared 1 base from V and 5 bases from J, leaving 12 bases between. The CDR3 is 15 residues long. As DNA, the CDR3 is TGTGCCAGCAGTTTATTGGGAGGGGAGAGAAACACCATATATTTT. Translation: CASSLLGGERNTIYF.

This clone was seen once. This sequence joins TRBV18 and TRBJ1-5; no clear D gene. The germline gives CDR1 KGHSH, CDR2 LQKENI. The CDR3 totals 16 residues. Between the trimmed V and J ends, which lost 3 bases and 1 base, there was a span of 13 bases. The CDR3 DNA follows: TGTGCCAGCTCACCTTCACCTCAAGCGAGCAATCAGCCCCAGCATTTT. Its translation: CASSPSPQASNQPQHF.

The rearrangement joins TRBV9 to TRBJ2-1; 10 positions agree with TRBD2. The CDR3 sequence is 15 residues long. V dropped 4 bases and J dropped 8; count of bases not matched to a gene: 9. Germline V lookup: CDR1 SGDLS, CDR2 YYNGEE. The chain's CDR3 is CASSPRTSGFDEQFF. Here the CDR3 DNA reads TGTGCCAGCAGCCCCCGGACTAGCGGTTTCGATGAGCAGTTCTTC.

V gene TRBV7-2 combines with J gene TRBJ2-3, with 10 bases lining up with TRBD2. This CDR3 comprises 15 residues. CDR1 and CDR2 (germline): SGHTA, FQGNSA. The junction had 15 bases not matched to a gene; V was cut back by 7 bases and J by 11 bases. The CDR3 spells CASTLRLAGQVGQYF. CDR3 coding DNA: TGTGCCAGCACCCTGAGACTAGCGGGCCAGGTCGGGCAGTATTTT.

The rearrangement joins TRBV2 to TRBJ1-4, with a possible D match to TRBD1 (5 bases). The CDR3 contains 15 residues. Trimming pared 1 base from V and 8 bases from J, leaving 14 bases between. Looked up from germline, CDR1 is SNHLY and CDR2 is FYNNEI. CDR3 sequence (DNA): TGTGCCAGCAGTGAAGGGGAGGGGCGGGGAGAAAAACTGTTTTTT. Its protein product is CASSEGEGRGEKLFF.

This clone was seen only a few times. V gene TRBV4-1 combines with J gene TRBJ2-1; a possible D gene is TRBD2 (6 bases). The CDR3 totals 17 residues. V was shortened by 0 bases and J by 8 bases, with 20 bases between the two germline ends. CDR1 and CDR2 (germline): MGHRA, YSYEKL. The CDR3 region has the DNA TGCGCCAGCAGCCAAGATCCCACGGGGGTTACCGTCGATGAGCAGTTCTTC. The encoded protein is CASSQDPTGVTVDEQFF.

V is TRBV5-6 and J is TRBJ2-2; D perhaps matches TRBD1 (5 bases). This CDR3 is built from 15 residues. Deletions cut 1 base from V and 5 bases from J, with 12 bases between. Germline V gene lookup returns CDR1 SGHDT and CDR2 YYEEEE. The DNA for the CDR3 is TGTGCCAGCAGCTTGACAGGTTTTGGGACCGGGGAGCTGTTTTTT. Amino acids: CASSLTGFGTGELFF.